This T cell receptor beta chain was sequenced during a study of T cells expressing NK-cell markers (dated by TCRdb to the early 2020s). Broadly, across the study: In sorted CD3+CD56+NKG2C+, CD3+CD56+NKG2C- and CD3+CD56-NKG2C+ T-cell subsets from several donors, TCR beta-chain repertoires were profiled. Of the eight sequenced donors, seven were found to be HCMV-seropositive and one was found to be HCMV-seronegative. The eight sequenced donors were randomly selected healthy volunteers, three men and five women. Libraries were sequenced as 2 x 150 bp reads on Illumina HiSeq 2000/2500, MiSeq or NextSeq.

Paper-wide results and their limitations: Those dominant clonotypes were again the most abundant among CD3+CD56-NKG2C+ cells in four donors, at roughly 25-60.1%. It remained unclear whether the expanded NKG2C-expressing T cell clones were specific for HCMV antigens. For five or six donors, the dominant CD3+CD56+NKG2C+ clonotypes were among the top 10 CD8+ clonotypes and accounted for about 1.0-7.5% of CD8+ T cells.

The reads were generated on an Illumina HiSeq 2000. TCR beta cDNA libraries were prepared using 5'RACE template switching, which introduced a universal primer site and unique molecular identifiers. Priming for cDNA synthesis came from the TCR beta constant segment, and two successive PCR amplification steps followed. Per the authors' processing: MIGEC handled demultiplexing of the reads and grouping by UMI, while MiTCR was used to assemble and quantify clonotypes. To exclude erroneous sequences, only TCR cDNA sequences supported by at least two reads were retained. The tcR package was used for downstream repertoire analysis, with clonotypes matched between fractions based on CDR3 nucleotide sequence plus V segment. VDJmatch was used to annotate antigen specificity against VDJdb, with one amino acid substitution in CDR3 allowed. TCRdb reprocessed the raw reads; every CDR3 protein sequence is a single record, and DNA is not supplied. These V and J calls originate from TCRdb's pipeline instead of the authors' own analysis. The sample has 200,000 to 300,000 distinct CDR3 sequences on record. The top ten constitute 4% to 5% of the sample.

As concerns this clonotype: There is no known antigen for this receptor.

To determine HCMV serostatus, a commercial ELISA kit was used to detect HCMV-specific IgG in serum. Ficoll density gradient centrifugation was used to isolate peripheral blood mononuclear cells from blood. The CDR3 sequence holds 18 residues, the cysteine and phenylalanine included. DNA is not recorded here. According to the germline V gene (reference sequence), CDR1 reads DFQATT and CDR2 reads SNEGSKA. The rearrangement joined TRBV20-1 to TRBJ2-2; TCRdb calls TRBD2, which cannot be checked without DNA. This TCR came from a woman between 18 and 75 years old in good health. Sample: blood T cells: a sorted CD56 or NKG2C T cell subset, CD4+ or CD8+ T cells, or bulk PBMC T cells (not recorded which). This receptor has the CDR3 CSASKGLAGGPGTGELFF.